This paragraph reports one TCR beta chain. Its antigen is as yet unknown. The CDR3 length is 13 residues. Per germline, CDR1 SGHDN and CDR2 FVKESK. The V end lost 8 bases, the J end lost 3 bases, and 13 bases lay between the germline ends. These data originate in a study of T cells after yellow fever vaccination. On the study more broadly: Researchers used SMART-Seq v4 Ultra Low Input to prepare fractions that had low cell numbers.

TCRdb processed the 5' RACE reads anew with MiXCR; each CDR3 protein has one entry. The sample holds some 400,000 distinct CDR3 sequences, 18% seen once. General study findings and limits: FACS-sorted repertoires could harbor abundant contaminating bulk-population clonotypes. Some clonotypes, a small share, were shared between CD4 and CD8 compartments. A faster peak, day 5 versus 15, was reached by the weaker secondary response.

This receptor was taken from a man between 18 and 29 years old who received the YFV17D yellow fever vaccine. Specimen: PBMCs, collected before the yellow fever booster vaccination. The chain recombines TRBV14 with TRBJ1-1; D is unresolved. The CDR3 region is CASSPIVDTEAFF. The CDR3 bases are TGTGCCAGCTCCCCGATTGTGGACACTGAAGCTTTCTTT.